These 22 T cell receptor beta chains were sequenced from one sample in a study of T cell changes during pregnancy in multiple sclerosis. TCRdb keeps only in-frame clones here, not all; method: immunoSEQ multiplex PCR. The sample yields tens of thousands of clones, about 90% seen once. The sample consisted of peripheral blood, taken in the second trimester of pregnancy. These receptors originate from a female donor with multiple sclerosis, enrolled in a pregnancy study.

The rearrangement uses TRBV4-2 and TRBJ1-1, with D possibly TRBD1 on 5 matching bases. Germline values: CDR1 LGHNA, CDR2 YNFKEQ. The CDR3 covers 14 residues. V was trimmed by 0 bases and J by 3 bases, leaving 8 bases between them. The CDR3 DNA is TGTGCCAGCAGCCAAGATAGCAGGGACACTGAAGCTTTCTTT. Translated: CASSQDSRDTEAFF.

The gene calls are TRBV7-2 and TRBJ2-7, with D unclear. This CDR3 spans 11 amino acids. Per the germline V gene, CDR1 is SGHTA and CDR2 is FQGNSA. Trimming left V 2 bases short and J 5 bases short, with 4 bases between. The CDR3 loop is CASSLSHEQYF. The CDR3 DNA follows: TGTGCCAGCAGCTTAAGCCACGAGCAGTACTTC.

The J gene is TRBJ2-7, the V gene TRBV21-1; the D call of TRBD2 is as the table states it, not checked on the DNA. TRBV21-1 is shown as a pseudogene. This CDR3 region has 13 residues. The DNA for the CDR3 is TGTGCCCTTGGGAGGCCTGGGAGCTACGAGCAGTACTTC. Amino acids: CALGRPGSYEQYF.

CDR3 DNA sequence: TGTGCCAGCAGCTTAGCGCCCGGGGACAATCAGCCCCAGCATTTT. Residues: CASSLAPGDNQPQHF. V usage is TRBV7-9 and J usage is TRBJ1-5; D gene uncertain. With 0 bases removed from V and 3 bases from J, the gap between germline ends came to 9 bases. This CDR3 spans 15 amino acids. Germline V gene sequence: CDR1 SEHNR, CDR2 FQNEAQ (reference sequence).

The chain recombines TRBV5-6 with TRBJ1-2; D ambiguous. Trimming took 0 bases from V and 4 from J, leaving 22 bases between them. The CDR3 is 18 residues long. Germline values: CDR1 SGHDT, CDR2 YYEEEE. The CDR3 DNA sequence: TGTGCCAGCAGCTTGGGAGAAACCCGGGCCGCCCGGGGCTATGGCTACACCTTC. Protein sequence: CASSLGETRAARGYGYTF.

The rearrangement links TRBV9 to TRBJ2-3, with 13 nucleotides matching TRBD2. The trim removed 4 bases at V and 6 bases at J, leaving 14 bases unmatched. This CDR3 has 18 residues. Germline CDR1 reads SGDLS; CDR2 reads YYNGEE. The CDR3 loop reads CASSPATGLAGPTDTQYF. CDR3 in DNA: TGTGCCAGCAGCCCCGCCACGGGACTAGCGGGGCCCACCGATACGCAGTATTTT.

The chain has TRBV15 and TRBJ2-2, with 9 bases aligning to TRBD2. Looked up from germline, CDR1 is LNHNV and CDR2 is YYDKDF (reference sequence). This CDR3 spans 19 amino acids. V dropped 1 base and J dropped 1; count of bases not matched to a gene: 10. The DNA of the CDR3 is TGTGCCACCAGCAGAGTTGGTGGTAGCGGGGGAAAGAACACCGGGGAGCTGTTTTTT. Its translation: CATSRVGGSGGKNTGELFF.

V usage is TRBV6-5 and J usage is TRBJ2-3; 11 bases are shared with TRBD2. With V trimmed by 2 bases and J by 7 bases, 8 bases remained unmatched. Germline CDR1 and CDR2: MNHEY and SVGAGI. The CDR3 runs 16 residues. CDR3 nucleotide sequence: TGTGCCAGCAGTTACAGGGGTAGCGGGGGGGCAAATACGCAGTATTTT. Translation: CASSYRGSGGANTQYF.

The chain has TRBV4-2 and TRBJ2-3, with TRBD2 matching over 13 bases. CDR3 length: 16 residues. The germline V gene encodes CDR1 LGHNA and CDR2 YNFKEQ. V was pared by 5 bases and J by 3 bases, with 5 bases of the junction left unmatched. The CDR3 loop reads CASSSSTSGGTDTQYF. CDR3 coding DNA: TGTGCCAGCAGCTCCTCGACTAGCGGGGGGACAGATACGCAGTATTTT.

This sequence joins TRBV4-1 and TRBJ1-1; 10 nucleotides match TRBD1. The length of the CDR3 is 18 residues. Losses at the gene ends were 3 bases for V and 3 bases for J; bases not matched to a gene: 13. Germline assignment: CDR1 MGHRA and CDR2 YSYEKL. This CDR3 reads CASSQPPGQGTRDTEAFF. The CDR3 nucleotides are TGCGCCAGCAGCCAGCCTCCGGGACAGGGGACGCGGGACACTGAAGCTTTCTTT.

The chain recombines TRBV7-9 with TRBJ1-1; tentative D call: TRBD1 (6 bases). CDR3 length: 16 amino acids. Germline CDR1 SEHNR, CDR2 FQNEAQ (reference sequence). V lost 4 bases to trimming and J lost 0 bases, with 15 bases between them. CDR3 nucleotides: TGTGCCAGCAGCTCTACCCTGACAGGTGTGAACACTGAAGCTTTCTTT. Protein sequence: CASSSTLTGVNTEAFF.

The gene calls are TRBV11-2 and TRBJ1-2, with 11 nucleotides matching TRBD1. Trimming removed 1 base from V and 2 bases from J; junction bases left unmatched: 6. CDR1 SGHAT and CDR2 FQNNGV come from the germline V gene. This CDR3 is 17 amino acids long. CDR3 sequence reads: CASSLVWGTGGNYGYTF. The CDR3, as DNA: TGTGCCAGCAGCTTAGTATGGGGGACAGGGGGGAACTATGGCTACACCTTC.

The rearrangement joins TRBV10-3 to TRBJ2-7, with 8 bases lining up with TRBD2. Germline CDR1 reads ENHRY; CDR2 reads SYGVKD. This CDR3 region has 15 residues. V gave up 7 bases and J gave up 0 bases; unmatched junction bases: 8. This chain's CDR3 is CAINSGRGASYEQYF. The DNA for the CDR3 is TGTGCCATCAACTCCGGGCGGGGGGCCTCCTACGAGCAGTACTTC.

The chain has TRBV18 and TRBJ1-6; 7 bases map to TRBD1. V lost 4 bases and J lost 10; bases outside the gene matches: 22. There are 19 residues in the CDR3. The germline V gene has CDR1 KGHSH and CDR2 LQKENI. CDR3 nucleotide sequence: TGTGCCAGCTCACGCGGTTTTCCTGACAGGGTCGAGGGTGGATCACCCCTCCACTTT. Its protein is CASSRGFPDRVEGGSPLHF.

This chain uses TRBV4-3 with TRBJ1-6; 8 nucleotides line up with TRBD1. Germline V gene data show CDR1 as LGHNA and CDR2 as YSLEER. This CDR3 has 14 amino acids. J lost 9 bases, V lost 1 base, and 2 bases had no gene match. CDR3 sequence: CASSQAGGRSPLHF. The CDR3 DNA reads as TGCGCCAGCAGCCAAGCAGGGGGCCGTTCACCCCTCCACTTT.

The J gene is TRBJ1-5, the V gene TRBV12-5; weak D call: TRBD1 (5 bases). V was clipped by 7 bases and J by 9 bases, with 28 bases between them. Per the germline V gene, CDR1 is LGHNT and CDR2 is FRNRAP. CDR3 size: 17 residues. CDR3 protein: CASALTGGSLDFRPQHF. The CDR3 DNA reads TGTGCTAGTGCTCTAACCGGGGGGAGCCTAGATTTTCGGCCCCAGCATTTT.

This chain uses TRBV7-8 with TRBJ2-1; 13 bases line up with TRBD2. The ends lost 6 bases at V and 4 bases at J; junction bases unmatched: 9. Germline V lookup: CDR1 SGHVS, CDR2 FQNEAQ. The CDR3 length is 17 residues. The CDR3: CASRPRGLAGTYNEQFF. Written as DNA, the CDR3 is TGTGCCAGCAGGCCCAGGGGACTAGCGGGGACTTACAATGAGCAGTTCTTC.

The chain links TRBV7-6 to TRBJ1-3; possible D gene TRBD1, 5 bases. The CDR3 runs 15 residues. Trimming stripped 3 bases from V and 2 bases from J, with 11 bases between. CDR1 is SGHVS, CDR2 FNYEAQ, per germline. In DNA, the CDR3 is TGTGCCAGCAGCTTCGGCAGGGCGGCTGGAAACACCATATATTTT. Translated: CASSFGRAAGNTIYF.

This chain's CDR3 is CASSLVAGVPDTQYF. The CDR3 region has the DNA TGCGCCAGCAGCTTGGTTGCAGGGGTCCCAGATACGCAGTATTTT. J is TRBJ2-3 and V is TRBV5-1; D might be TRBD1 (6 bases). The CDR3 has 15 amino acids. The V and J ends lost 0 bases and 4 bases respectively, with 12 bases between them. In germline, CDR1 is SGHRS, CDR2 YFSETQ.

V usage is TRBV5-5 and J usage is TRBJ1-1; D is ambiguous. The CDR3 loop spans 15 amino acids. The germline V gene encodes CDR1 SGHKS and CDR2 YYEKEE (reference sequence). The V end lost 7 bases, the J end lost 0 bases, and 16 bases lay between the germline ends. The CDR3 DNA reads TGTGCCAGCCCAGGCGGGCGGAGTATGAACACTGAAGCTTTCTTT. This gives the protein CASPGGRSMNTEAFF.

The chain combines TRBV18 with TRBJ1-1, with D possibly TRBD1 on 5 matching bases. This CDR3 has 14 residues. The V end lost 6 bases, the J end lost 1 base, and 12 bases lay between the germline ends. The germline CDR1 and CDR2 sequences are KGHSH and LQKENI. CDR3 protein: CASSRQTQNTEAFF. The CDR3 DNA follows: TGTGCCAGCTCGCGACAGACCCAGAACACTGAAGCTTTCTTT.

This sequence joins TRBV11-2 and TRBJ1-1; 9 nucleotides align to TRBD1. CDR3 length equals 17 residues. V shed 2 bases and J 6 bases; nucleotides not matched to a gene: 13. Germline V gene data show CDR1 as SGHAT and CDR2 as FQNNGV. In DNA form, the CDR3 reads TGTGCCAGCAGCTTAACTACAGGGGGCGTCCGGAGATCTGAAGCTTTCTTT. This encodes CASSLTTGGVRRSEAFF.